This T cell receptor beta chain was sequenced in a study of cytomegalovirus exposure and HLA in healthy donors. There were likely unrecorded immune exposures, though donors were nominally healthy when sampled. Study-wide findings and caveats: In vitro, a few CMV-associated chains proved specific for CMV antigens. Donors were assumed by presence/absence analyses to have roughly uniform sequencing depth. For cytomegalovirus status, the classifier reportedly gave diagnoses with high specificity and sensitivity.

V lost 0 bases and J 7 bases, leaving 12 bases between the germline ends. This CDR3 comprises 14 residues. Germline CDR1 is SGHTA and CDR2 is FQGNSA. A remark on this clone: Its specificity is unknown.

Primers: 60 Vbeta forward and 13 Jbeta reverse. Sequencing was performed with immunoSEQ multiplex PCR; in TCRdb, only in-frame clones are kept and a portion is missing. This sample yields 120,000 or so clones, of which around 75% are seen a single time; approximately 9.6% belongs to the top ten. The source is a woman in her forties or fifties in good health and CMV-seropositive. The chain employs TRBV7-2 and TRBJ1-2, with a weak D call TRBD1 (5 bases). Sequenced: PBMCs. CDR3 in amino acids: CASSLALGEGGYTF. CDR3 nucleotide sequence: TGTGCCAGCAGCTTAGCTTTAGGGGAGGGTGGCTACACCTTC.